The subject of this entry is one T cell receptor (beta chain). Its antigen remains unknown. Random hexamers served to reverse transcribe roughly 0.5 to 1 ug RNA. TCRdb re-called the immunoSEQ multiplex PCR reads through MiXCR, storing one row per CDR3 protein. The data contain approximately 190,000 distinct CDR3 sequences, 90% to 96% of them singletons. The sample originates from a study of CD8 T cells in Susac syndrome. Study as a whole: The Susac syndrome patients that were sequenced included over five with active disease and under 10 in remission.

The CDR3 is 16 residues long. Trimming cost V 2 bases and J 4 bases, with 14 bases left between them. CDR1 MNHEY and CDR2 SMNVEV come from the germline V gene (reference sequence). Susac syndrome patients met recently defined diagnostic criteria for definite or probable disease. While CD8+ and CD4+ T cells were isolated negatively, TEMRA cells were enriched by FACS. Study-wide findings and caveats: The authors acknowledged that their TCR sequencing and HLA analysis involved a relatively small number of individuals.

This sequence joins TRBV27 and TRBJ2-2, with D maybe TRBD2 (7 bases). The receptor was derived from a human donor with Susac syndrome. The sequenced material came from CD4+ T cells from PBMCs. This CDR3 reads CASSLNQGGVTGELFF. CDR3 DNA: TGTGCCAGCAGTTTAAACCAAGGGGGGGTCACCGGGGAGCTGTTTTTT.